This is a list of T cell receptor beta chains from one sample in a study of OX40 agonist ivuxolimab in advanced cancers. The data were produced by immunoSEQ multiplex PCR, yet TCRdb's version contains in-frame clones alone and is incomplete. The table includes more than 95,000 clones, approximately 90% detected once. This specimen was CD4+ or CD8+ T cells sorted from blood, taken in a trial of the OX40 agonist ivuxolimab. These receptor sequences come from an adult with an advanced solid tumor such as melanoma, head and neck, liver or kidney cancer. Each CDR3 is given with its conserved first and last residue.

v_call: TRBV19
cdr3_aa: CASSIVGAGVPYEQYF

v_call: TRBV27
cdr3_aa: CASSFGWGLAENRGGEQFF

v_call: TRBV19
cdr3_aa: CASSILASGSQPGTQYF

v_call: TRBV7-6
cdr3_aa: CASSSRQSQNEKLFF

v_call: TRBV27
cdr3_aa: CASSLGLAYNEQFF

v_call: TRBV29-1
cdr3_aa: CSAASGRAGDTQYF

v_call: TRBV28
cdr3_aa: CASRGQASGEEKLFF

v_call: TRBV19
cdr3_aa: CASSSPGTRAGNTIYF

v_call: TRBV28
cdr3_aa: CASSTGATEAFF

v_call: TRBV28
cdr3_aa: CASSLEGTGNGYTF

v_call: TRBV7-9
cdr3_aa: CASSRPRDTEAFF

v_call: TRBV15
cdr3_aa: CATSREDRGIGEQYF

v_call: TRBV2
cdr3_aa: CASSLRTSSYEQYF

v_call: TRBV6-1
cdr3_aa: CAITTGVYEQYF

v_call: TRBV6-5
cdr3_aa: CASSRTGPLEKLFF

v_call: TRBV5-4
cdr3_aa: CASSSQTGGNEQFF

v_call: TRBV6-5
cdr3_aa: CASRTPGANYGYTF

v_call: TRBV6-1
cdr3_aa: CASGNPGQGLGEQYF